This T cell receptor beta chain was recovered during a study of blood T cell repertoires in COVID-19. The repertoire was sequenced with immunoSEQ multiplex PCR; TCRdb's copy has only in-frame clones and lacks some. The sample carries roughly 100,000 clones, around 78% recorded once. CDR1 and CDR2 from the germline V gene are ENHRY and SYGVKD. The V end lost 6 bases, the J end lost 6 bases, and 8 bases lay between the germline ends. The length of the CDR3 is 12 residues. Sample: peripheral blood. The chain employs TRBV10-3 and TRBJ2-2; D unresolved. The sequence came from an older man with COVID-19, enrolled during active disease. The CDR3 reads CAISPSSGELFF. The CDR3 DNA reads TGTGCCATCAGCCCCTCCTCCGGGGAGCTGTTTTTT.